The 18 T cell receptor beta chains listed next were all sequenced from one sample in a study of OX40 agonist ivuxolimab in advanced cancers. This table comes from immunoSEQ multiplex PCR, and its TCRdb copy is limited to in-frame clones, with some not included. The sample has around 100,000 clones; 85% to 90% are singletons. This specimen consisted of CD4+ or CD8+ T cells sorted from blood, obtained in a trial of the OX40 agonist ivuxolimab. The receptors derive from an adult with an advanced solid tumor such as melanoma, head and neck, liver or kidney cancer.

The rearrangement links TRBV2 to TRBJ2-1, with D perhaps TRBD2 (6 bases). CDR3 length: 14 residues. V was shortened by 8 bases and J by 1 base, with 12 bases between the two germline ends. The V gene's germline CDR1 is SNHLY and CDR2 FYNNEI. The CDR3, as DNA: TGTGCCAGCGCCGGCGGACTATCCTACAATGAGCAGTTCTTC. Its translation is CASAGGLSYNEQFF.

The V and J genes are TRBV13 and TRBJ2-1, with unresolved D. Germline-derived CDR1 and CDR2 are PRHDT and FYEKMQ (reference sequence). CDR3 length equals 14 residues. Trimming stripped 2 bases from V and 12 bases from J, with 17 bases between. CDR3 region: CASSLYDRRVGQFF. The CDR3, as DNA: TGTGCCAGCAGCTTATATGATAGGAGAGTTGGGCAGTTCTTC.

The chain carries TRBV19 and TRBJ1-2, with a tentative D call TRBD1 (6 bases). V lost 6 bases and J lost 3, with 11 bases in between. This CDR3 contains 13 residues. Germline loops: CDR1 LNHDA, CDR2 SQIVND (reference sequence). CDR3 loop: CASRPQGYYGYTF. The CDR3 region has the DNA TGTGCCAGTAGACCACAGGGATACTATGGCTACACCTTC.

The chain has TRBV4-1 and TRBJ1-4; weak D call: TRBD1 (6 bases). CDR3 length: 13 amino acids. V lost 6 bases, J lost 7 bases, and 12 bases lay in between. Germline CDR1 MGHRA, CDR2 YSYEKL. CDR3 residues: CASRQGLSEKLFF. The DNA for the CDR3 is TGCGCCAGCAGACAGGGATTGAGTGAAAAACTGTTTTTT.

The chain recombines TRBV9 with TRBJ2-3; 7 bases match TRBD2. V lost 6 bases and J lost 6; bases outside the gene matches: 10. Germline CDR1 SGDLS, CDR2 YYNGEE. The length of the CDR3 is 14 residues. The CDR3 coding sequence is TGTGCCAGCAACAAACTAGCGCCTCAGGATACGCAGTATTTT. Its protein product is CASNKLAPQDTQYF.

This chain uses TRBV5-1 with TRBJ2-7; 7 bases line up with TRBD1. Germline V gene sequence: CDR1 SGHRS, CDR2 YFSETQ. The CDR3 spans 14 residues. J lost 2 bases, V lost 0 bases, and 2 bases had no gene match. CDR3 amino acids: CASSLVTGAYEQYF. CDR3 DNA sequence: TGCGCCAGCAGCTTGGTCACAGGGGCCTACGAGCAGTACTTC.

The chain carries TRBV14 and TRBJ2-2; D gene uncertain. With 2 bases removed from V and 8 bases from J, the gap between germline ends came to 12 bases. Per the germline V gene, CDR1 is SGHDN and CDR2 is FVKESK. The CDR3 extends over 14 amino acids. CDR3 DNA sequence: TGTGCCAGCAGCCAACTTTCCGGATGGGGGGAGCTGTTTTTT. Its protein is CASSQLSGWGELFF.

The chain is built from TRBV7-9 and TRBJ2-5; D is undetermined. The germline gives CDR1 SEHNR, CDR2 FQNEAQ (reference sequence). V shed 1 base and J shed 13 bases, with 16 bases lying between them. The CDR3 is made up of 13 amino acids. This chain's CDR3 is CASSLDPGLVMYF. The CDR3 bases are TGTGCCAGCAGCTTAGATCCAGGTCTTGTGATGTACTTC.

The J gene is TRBJ2-5, the V gene TRBV30; a possible D gene is TRBD1 (6 bases). Germline V CDR1 and CDR2: GTSNPN, SVGIG (reference sequence). Trimming took 5 bases from V and 2 from J, leaving 9 bases between them. CDR3 length equals 12 residues. In DNA form, the CDR3 reads TGTGCCTGGGGCGACAGGCAAGAGACCCAGTACTTC. Amino acid sequence: CAWGDRQETQYF.

This chain connects TRBV6-6 to TRBJ1-1; no clear D gene. Trimming removed 2 bases from V and 1 base from J, with 14 bases in between. The CDR3 spans 16 residues. Germline CDR1 and CDR2: MNHNY and SVGAGI (reference sequence). The chain's CDR3 is CASSYANQLWNTEAFF. As DNA, the CDR3 is TGTGCCAGCAGTTACGCGAACCAATTGTGGAACACTGAAGCTTTCTTT.

This chain links TRBV10-3 with TRBJ1-6, with D tentatively TRBD1 (5 bases). Looked up from germline, CDR1 is ENHRY and CDR2 is SYGVKD. Trimming stripped 10 bases from V and 8 bases from J, with 21 bases between. There are 15 residues in the CDR3. The CDR3 reads CATSDRGAGDSPLHF. The CDR3 coding sequence is TGTGCCACATCGGATAGAGGGGCAGGAGATTCACCCCTCCACTTT.

V and J are TRBV28 and TRBJ2-7; 8 nucleotides match TRBD1. Losses at the gene ends were 6 bases for V and 7 bases for J; bases not matched to a gene: 11. Germline CDR1 reads MDHEN; CDR2 reads SYDVKM. The CDR3 covers 14 residues. CDR3 residues: CASSAGQGADEQYF. As DNA, the CDR3 is TGTGCCAGCAGCGCGGGGCAGGGGGCGGATGAGCAGTACTTC.

This sequence joins TRBV9 and TRBJ1-1, with 7 bases identical to TRBD1. CDR1 SGDLS and CDR2 YYNGEE come from the germline V gene. The CDR3 is 16 amino acids. V lost 1 base to trimming and J lost 4 bases; unmatched junction nucleotides: 10. CDR3 in DNA: TGTGCCAGCAGCGTATCGACAGGGCTAGGTGGCACTGAAGCTTTCTTT. Protein product: CASSVSTGLGGTEAFF. Using reference TRBV9 and TRBJ1-1 for the parts outside the CDR3, the full variable domain is DSGVTQTPKHLITATGQRVTLRCSPRSGDLSVYWYQQSLDQGLQFLIQYYNGEERAKGNILERFSAQQFPDLHSELNLSSLELGDSALYFCASSVSTGLGGTEAFFGQGTRLTVV.

The chain combines TRBV19 with TRBJ2-7, with 8 bases that match TRBD2. The CDR3 spans 16 residues. Trimming removed 0 bases from V and 4 bases from J; junction bases left unmatched: 8. The germline V gene has CDR1 LNHDA and CDR2 SQIVND (reference sequence). The CDR3: CASSIDPSSGSYEQYF. The CDR3 nucleotides are TGTGCCAGTAGTATAGACCCATCGAGCGGGAGTTACGAGCAGTACTTC.

A single count supports this clone. The rearrangement links TRBV7-9 to TRBJ2-6; D gene ambiguous. Germline V CDR1 and CDR2: SEHNR, FQNEAQ (reference sequence). The V and J ends lost 5 bases and 0 bases respectively, with 5 bases between them. The CDR3 totals 14 residues. The CDR3, as DNA: TGTGCCAGCAGCCCAGGCTCTGGGGCCAACGTCCTGACTTTC. Protein: CASSPGSGANVLTF.

This chain links TRBV28 with TRBJ2-5; a possible D gene is TRBD1 (8 bases). The CDR3 is made up of 16 amino acids. Germline lookup yields CDR1 MDHEN and CDR2 SYDVKM. V shed 6 bases and J shed 4 bases, with 21 bases lying between them. CDR3 sequence reads: CASSDPGGREGETQYF. The CDR3 nucleotides are TGTGCCAGCAGCGATCCAGGGGGCAGGGAGGGAGAGACCCAGTACTTC.

The chain recombines TRBV19 with TRBJ1-1, with TRBD1 as a possible D gene (5 bases). The CDR3 covers 13 residues. The V gene lost 7 bases and the J gene lost 1 base, with 10 bases spanning the gap. The germline V gene encodes CDR1 LNHDA and CDR2 SQIVND (reference sequence). This CDR3 is CASIPDKNTEAFF. The CDR3 DNA reads TGTGCCAGTATCCCGGACAAGAACACTGAAGCTTTCTTT.

The chain joins TRBV11-2 to TRBJ2-1; D possibly corresponds to TRBD2 (6 bases). CDR3 size: 16 residues. Germline CDR1 and CDR2: SGHAT and FQNNGV. V lost 0 bases and J 7 bases, leaving 16 bases between the germline ends. As DNA, the CDR3 is TGTGCCAGCAGCTTAGATTGGCGGGGAACGGGGAATGAGCAGTTCTTC. Protein: CASSLDWRGTGNEQFF.